This T cell receptor beta chain was obtained from a study of T cell repertoires and HLA-DP antigens. Across the study: Versus self, one alloantigen differed at one groove amino acid, the other at roughly ten.

Profiled with immunoSEQ multiplex PCR; TCRdb holds only in-frame clones, not every one. The table records about 89,000 clones, roughly 86% of them present only once. This clone was recorded once. What it binds is unknown. CDR3 length: 14 residues. V was clipped by 0 bases and J by 1 base, with 7 bases between them. The chain has TRBV5-7 and TRBJ2-5, with no clear D. TRBV5-7 is an ORF; its function is uncertain. Sequencing was done on a sample of CD4+ T cells from PBMCs. This sequence was found in a man aged 50 to 60 in good health and CMV-seronegative. CDR3: CASSLVGSQETQYF. CDR3 DNA: TGTGCCAGCAGCTTGGTGGGCTCCCAAGAGACCCAGTACTTC.